The rows below give T cell receptor beta chains drawn from one sample of a study of T cells after yellow fever vaccination. TCRdb recomputed calls from the 5' RACE reads with MiXCR, one row per CDR3 protein. Of approximately 250,000 distinct CDR3 sequences listed, roughly 6.3% are singletons. Here the sequenced sample was CD4+ T cells sorted from PBMCs, taken on the day of the yellow fever booster vaccination. Receptor source: a man under 40 who received the YFV17D yellow fever vaccine. The CDR3 runs from the conserved cysteine through the conserved F or W. The D gene is left open where the match is weak. A row's size may be missing; if present it is once, few, many or a size class.

j_gene | d_gene | abundance | v_gene | CDR3nt | CDR3aa
TRBJ2-7 | TRBD2 | many | TRBV10-3 | TGTGCCATCAGGTCCGGACTAGCGGATTACGAGCAGTACTTC | CAIRSGLADYEQYF
TRBJ2-2 | . | many | TRBV7-2 | TGTGCCAGCAGCCAACCGCCCGGGGAGCTGTTTTTT | CASSQPPGELFF
TRBJ1-1 | TRBD1 | . | TRBV4-3 | TGCGCCAGCAGCCAAGACCCCAGGGGGCAAGGTGAAGCTTTCTTT | CASSQDPRGQGEAFF
TRBJ2-3 | . | many | TRBV10-3 | TGTGCCATTAGTGGTAGGTGGGAGGTGGACACAGATACGCAGTATTTT | CAISGRWEVDTDTQYF
TRBJ2-1 | TRBD2 | few | TRBV5-4 | TGTGCCAGCAGCTTCACTAGCGGCCCCCTCAATGAGCAGTTCTTC | CASSFTSGPLNEQFF
TRBJ2-7 | . | few | TRBV5-6 | TGTGCCAGCACCTCCCACCGGGGATACTACGAGCAGTACTTC | CASTSHRGYYEQYF
TRBJ2-1 | TRBD2 | . | TRBV7-6 | TGTGCCAGCAGCTTAGGGCTAGCGGGGCACAATGAGCAGTTCTTC | CASSLGLAGHNEQFF
TRBJ2-7 | . | few | TRBV10-3 | TGTGCCATCAGTCCCGGGGGATACAACGAGCAGTACTTC | CAISPGGYNEQYF
TRBJ2-1 | . | . | TRBV20-1 | TGCAGTGCTAGATCTGACTCCAATGAGCAGTTCTTC | CSARSDSNEQFF
TRBJ1-2 | . | few | TRBV7-9 | TGTGCCAGCAGTCGTGATACCCGTTTGTATGGCTACACCTTC | CASSRDTRLYGYTF
TRBJ2-6 | TRBD1 | few | TRBV3-1 | TGTGCCAGCAGCCAAGCGACAGGGGGGGACGCTGGGGCCAACGTCCTGACTTTC | CASSQATGGDAGANVLTF
TRBJ2-7 | TRBD1 | many | TRBV3-1 | TGTGCCAGCAGCCAAAGACAGGGGGGCTCCTACGAGCAGTACTTC | CASSQRQGGSYEQYF
TRBJ2-1 | . | few | TRBV5-1 | TGCGCCAGCAGCTTCGAGGGATACTACAATGAGCAGTTCTTC | CASSFEGYYNEQFF
TRBJ2-3 | . | many | TRBV9 | TGTGCCAGCAGCGGGCGGGCTCTTGGGACAGATACGCAGTATTTT | CASSGRALGTDTQYF
TRBJ1-5 | . | . | TRBV3-1 | TGTGCCAGCAGCCCCACGTTGAATAGCAATCAGCCCCAGCATTTT | CASSPTLNSNQPQHF
TRBJ1-5 | . | few | TRBV6-5 | TGTGCCAGCAGCTACGTGAGGGGGTCGGGGCAGCCCCAGCATTTT | CASSYVRGSGQPQHF
TRBJ2-3 | . | . | TRBV6-2/TRBV6-3 | TGTGCCACCGGGGATACGCAGTATTTT | CATGDTQYF
TRBJ2-2 | . | many | TRBV7-7 | TGTGCCAGCAGCCCCACGCCACGAACAGGGCAGACCGGGGAGCTGTTTTTT | CASSPTPRTGQTGELFF
TRBJ2-1 | TRBD1 | few | TRBV5-1 | TGCGCCAGCAGCGGACAGGGGTTCAATGAGCAGTTCTTC | CASSGQGFNEQFF
TRBJ1-6 | TRBD1 | . | TRBV5-1 | TGCGCCAGCAGCTTGGAGACAGGGTTTGGTTCACCCCTCCACTTT | CASSLETGFGSPLHF
TRBJ2-5 | . | few | TRBV7-2 | TGTGCCAGCAGCCCCCGAGATAGCGGAGAGACCCAGTACTTC | CASSPRDSGETQYF
TRBJ2-3 | . | many | TRBV5-1 | TGCGCCAGCAGCTTGGTACGGGCCCCCACAGATACGCAGTATTTT | CASSLVRAPTDTQYF
TRBJ1-6 | TRBD1 | . | TRBV7-2 | TGTGCCAGCAGCATTGGGACAGGGGGCGGTTCACCCCTCCACTTT | CASSIGTGGGSPLHF
TRBJ2-7 | TRBD2 | few | TRBV6-1 | TGTGCCAGCAGACCCGATGGGACTAGCGGAACCTACGAGCAGTACTTC | CASRPDGTSGTYEQYF
TRBJ1-5 | . | many | TRBV3-1 | TGTGCCAGCAGCCACAGAGGAGTAAATCAGCCCCAGCATTTT | CASSHRGVNQPQHF
TRBJ2-7 | TRBD2 | . | TRBV20-1 | TGCAGTGCTAGATCCAGGGCAATGGGCGGGAGGGCCCACGAGCAGTACTTC | CSARSRAMGGRAHEQYF
TRBJ2-5 | TRBD1 | . | TRBV27 | TGTGCCAGCAGTTTTCTCGCGACACAGGGGTCCCAAGAGACCCAGTACTTC | CASSFLATQGSQETQYF
TRBJ2-1 | TRBD2 | . | TRBV15 | TGTGAGGAGCCCGCCACCAGCAGAGGAATAGCGGGAGGGCCGCGCAATGAGCAGTTCTTC | CEEPATSRGIAGGPRNEQFF
TRBJ2-7 | . | many | TRBV20-1 | TGCAGTGCTAGTCAGGTCTACGAGCAGTACTTC | CSASQVYEQYF
TRBJ2-2 | . | many | TRBV20-1 | TGCAGTGCTACAGACCCACTCGGAACGGAGTCCGGGGAGCTGTTTTTT | CSATDPLGTESGELFF
TRBJ2-1 | . | . | TRBV5-1 | TGCGCCAGCAGCTTTGGACCCCGGGATGAGCAGTTCTTC | CASSFGPRDEQFF
TRBJ2-1 | . | . | TRBV5-1 | TGCGCCAGCAGCTTGAGGGTCCGTACCAATGAGCAGTTCTTC | CASSLRVRTNEQFF
TRBJ1-1 | . | many | TRBV12-3/TRBV12-4 | TGTGCCAGCAGTTTAGGGGCTGCGAACACTGAAGCTTTCTTT | CASSLGAANTEAFF
TRBJ2-1 | TRBD2 | . | TRBV24-1 | TGTGCCACCAGTGGACTAGCGGGAAATGAGCAGTTCTTC | CATSGLAGNEQFF
TRBJ2-5 | . | . | TRBV10-3 | TGTGCCATCAGTCCCGGACAGTCGCAAGAGACCCAGTACTTC | CAISPGQSQETQYF
TRBJ1-1 | . | few | TRBV7-2 | TGTGCCAGCAGTATGCCGGTGAACACTGAAGCTTTCTTT | CASSMPVNTEAFF
TRBJ2-7 | . | . | TRBV5-1 | TGCGCCAGCAGCAGGGGACACGGGGCTTACGAGCAGTACTTC | CASSRGHGAYEQYF
TRBJ2-3 | . | few | TRBV11-3 | TGTGCCAGCAGCTTAGAGGGTGGTCGAGATACGCAGTATTTT | CASSLEGGRDTQYF
TRBJ2-7 | . | few | TRBV7-2 | TGTGCCAGCAGCTTTGGGCGGCCCTACGAGCAGTACTTC | CASSFGRPYEQYF